This TCR beta chain was identified in a study of identical twins (dated by TCRdb to 2016 to 2018). Study-level background: To test whether fetal clonotypes persist, the study used deep sequencing on TCR alpha and beta repertoires from monozygotic twins, unrelated adults of various ages, and cord blood. To rule out contamination, replicate twin experiments were performed at different times with different library preparation protocols.

A word on this clonotype: Its antigen remains unidentified. The record has no base qualities; no much larger clone is one base away.

The paper's findings and limits, for the study overall: Recombination models systematically underestimated out-of-frame TCR alpha sharing in monozygotic twins but agreed with sharing between unrelated individuals. Invariant T cells such as MAIT and iNKT could partly confound zero-insertion analyses, though diverse VJ usage argued against this for most clonotypes. In beta out-of-frame sequences, excess twin sharing was weaker, because having fewer shared sequences lowered the signal-to-noise ratio. Abundant cord blood beta clonotypes had fewer insertions, young adult naive repertoires showed a similar but weaker trend, and memory repertoires showed no such trend. Because the same donors could not be followed over many years, the conclusions relied on cross-sectional statistical analysis. Compared with coincidental sharing between unrelated individuals, out-of-frame TCR alpha sequences shared between twins showed an excess of sequences with low generation probability.

Only healthy Caucasian donors were included. Three pairs of female monozygotic twins, all aged about 18 to 29 years, made up the twin cohort. The RNA used for TCR libraries was isolated from peripheral blood mononuclear cells. Receptors were amplified or captured by 5' RACE. The sequencing machine was an Illumina HiSeq 2000. Template switching introduced a universal primer binding site; the final cDNA contained a unique molecular identifier, enabling accurate counting of TCR cDNA molecules. Specific primers in the conserved constant-segment region were used to synthesize first-strand cDNA for TCR alpha and beta chains. To control for contamination, every cDNA library carried two barcodes: a SMART-Mk sample barcode plus Illumina barcodes. TruSeq adapter sequences and Illumina sample barcodes were added in two successive PCR steps. The Illumina HiSeq platform was used with custom primers to sequence TCR alpha and beta cDNA libraries. On the authors' methods: Unique molecular identifiers were extracted from raw reads with MiGEC, and CDR3 positions were determined with MiXCR. For each individual, recombination models were inferred using an EM algorithm with the repgenHMM and IGoR tools. Shared clonotypes were analyzed with the tcR package in R, and sharing was normalized by the product of cloneset sizes. To study raw recombination free of thymic and clonal selection effects, out-of-frame nonproductive sequences were analyzed. In TCRdb, the public reads were trimmed at Q25 with fastp and aligned with MiXCR, with productive beta chains retained. Each entry is one CDR3 protein sequence, shown with its most common DNA and genes. The V and J calls and clone size are TCRdb's, not the authors'. This sample has approximately 700,000 distinct CDR3 sequences in its table, and approximately 18% of those were observed once. Less than 15% of the sample is in the top ten clones.

V lost 6 bases and J lost 4 bases; the stretch between them is 17 bases long. Including cysteine and phenylalanine, the CDR3 has 15 amino acids. Kept here is only the CDR3 DNA, which spans 45 bases and is read in frame from base 1. These records were also assigned to another study, of T cells expressing NK-cell markers. The second investigation adds: About eight donors provided sorted CD3+CD56+NKG2C+, CD3+CD56+NKG2C- and CD3+CD56-NKG2C+ T-cell subsets, whose TCR beta-chain repertoires were profiled. Of the eight sequenced donors, seven were found to be HCMV-seropositive and one was found to be HCMV-seronegative. To restrict sorting to alphabetaTCR-expressing T cells, an anti-gammadeltaTCR antibody was added in several experiments. In 5 to 7 donors, the dominant CD3+CD56+NKG2C+ clonotypes ranked among the top 10 CD8+ clonotypes, making up 1.0-7.0% of CD8+ T cells. Those dominant clonotypes were again the most abundant among CD3+CD56-NKG2C+ cells in four donors, at 28.3-60.1%. It remained unclear whether the expanded NKG2C-expressing T cell clones were specific for HCMV antigens. The eight sequenced donors were randomly selected healthy volunteers, three men and five women. A commercial ELISA kit detecting HCMV-specific IgG in serum was used to determine HCMV serostatus. For more than five donors, bulk peripheral blood T-cell repertoires were also sequenced from unsorted PBMC. MIGEC handled demultiplexing of the reads and grouping by UMI, while MiTCR was used to assemble and quantify clonotypes. To exclude erroneous sequences, only TCR cDNA sequences supported by at least two reads were retained. Downstream repertoire analysis used the tcR package, and clonotypes were matched across fractions by CDR3 nucleotide sequence plus V segment. VDJmatch was used to annotate antigen specificity against VDJdb, with one amino acid substitution in CDR3 allowed.

Material: PBMCs. This clonotype was sampled from a woman between 18 and 29 years old in good health. The rearrangement joined TRBV12-3 or TRBV12-4 to TRBJ2-3, and perhaps TRBD2 as D gene, on 5 matching bases. The DNA reads as follows: TGTGCCAGCAGCCCCCGCGGGTCTAGGGCAGATACGCAGTATTTT. This codes for CASSPRGSRADTQYF.